The rows below give T cell receptor beta chains drawn from one sample of a study of type 1 and type 2 diabetes patients. TCRdb analysed the multiplex PCR reads with MiXCR anew, one entry per CDR3 protein. The repertoire holds 250,000 to 300,000 distinct CDR3 sequences, 47% seen once, with roughly an eighth in the top ten. Sequencing was performed on peripheral blood mononuclear cells (PBMCs). The receptors stem from a man between 18 and 29 years old with type 2 diabetes. Both conserved end residues are part of each CDR3. D genes are given only for firm matches. Size values are once, few and many counts, or a class for expanded clones, and some rows have none.

J gene | D gene | clone size | V gene | CDR3 protein | CDR3 DNA
TRBJ2-7 | - | - | TRBV28 | CASSFSLHDSEDSYEQYF | TGTGCCAGCAGTTTTTCCCTCCACGACAGTGAGGATTCCTACGAGCAGTACTTC
TRBJ2-7 | - | - | TRBV2 | CASSELTRSYEQYF | TGTGCCAGCAGTGAACTGACACGATCCTACGAGCAGTACTTC
TRBJ2-5 | - | - | TRBV7-2 | CASSLVGEAETQYF | TGTGCCAGCAGCTTAGTTGGTGAGGCGGAGACCCAGTACTTC
TRBJ1-1 | - | - | TRBV19 | CASSISFRVNTEAFF | TGTGCCAGTAGTATAAGCTTTCGGGTCAACACTGAAGCTTTCTTT
TRBJ2-3 | - | - | TRBV2 | CASSEAGADTQYF | TGTGCCAGCAGTGAAGCGGGGGCAGATACGCAGTATTTT
TRBJ2-7 | TRBD1 | - | TRBV7-6 | CASHGTDLVQYF | TGTGCCAGTCATGGGACAGATCTAGTGCAGTACTTC
TRBJ1-2 | - | - | TRBV27 | CASSTSLGTGDGYTF | -
TRBJ1-4 | - | - | TRBV20-1 | CSARDGFREKLFF | TGCAGTGCTAGAGATGGGTTCCGTGAAAAACTGTTTTTT
TRBJ2-5 | - | few | TRBV15 | CATSRGVQLETQYF | TGTGCCACCAGCAGAGGTGTCCAGCTGGAGACCCAGTACTTC
TRBJ2-1 | TRBD2 | - | TRBV28 | CASSRAGVVSYNEQFF | TGTGCCAGCAGTCGAGCGGGAGTTGTCTCCTACAATGAGCAGTTCTTC
TRBJ2-3 | TRBD1 | - | TRBV28 | CARVEGASTDTQYF | TGTGCCAGAGTCGAGGGGGCCAGCACAGATACGCAGTATTTT
TRBJ2-1 | - | - | TRBV19 | CAVSTSGYNEQFF | TGTGCCGTTTCAACCTCCGGATACAATGAGCAGTTCTTC
TRBJ2-3 | TRBD2 | - | TRBV29-1 | CSVALAGASTDTQYF | TGCAGCGTTGCGCTAGCGGGAGCGAGCACAGATACGCAGTATTTT
TRBJ2-1 | TRBD2 | - | TRBV20-1 | CSAQTLTSGRATEQFF | TGCAGTGCTCAGACCCTCACTAGCGGGAGGGCCACTGAGCAGTTCTTC
TRBJ1-4 | TRBD1 | once | TRBV6-5 | CASSYSGQFNEKLFF | TGTGCCAGCAGTTACTCGGGACAGTTTAATGAAAAACTGTTTTTT
TRBJ1-2 | - | - | TRBV7-8 | CASSQGRVYGYTF | TGTGCCAGCAGCCAGGGACGGGTCTATGGCTACACCTTC
TRBJ1-2 | - | - | TRBV10-2 | CASRDLRDPNPLHPGYTF | TGCGCCAGCAGAGACCTCCGGGACCCAAACCCTCTTCACCCTGGCTACACCTTC
TRBJ1-1 | - | few | TRBV4-1 | CASSHQGLAEAFF | TGCGCCAGCAGTCATCAGGGGTTGGCTGAAGCTTTCTTT
TRBJ2-5 | - | - | TRBV3-1 | CATRTKTQETQYF | TGTGCCACTCGTACGAAGACCCAAGAGACCCAGTACTTC
TRBJ1-5 | TRBD1 | - | TRBV10-1 | CASGLRQGRYSNQPQHF | TGCGCCAGCGGCCTTAGACAGGGGCGTTATAGCAATCAGCCCCAGCATTTT
TRBJ2-5 | TRBD1 | - | TRBV15 | CATSRGQGAQETQYF | TGTGCCACCAGCAGAGGACAGGGAGCACAAGAGACCCAGTACTTC
TRBJ2-7 | - | few | TRBV28 | CASSFRQPSYEQYF | TGTGCCAGCAGTTTCCGACAGCCCTCCTACGAGCAGTACTTC
TRBJ2-4 | - | - | TRBV19 | CASRDPEWAKNIQYF | TGTGCCAGTAGAGACCCCGAATGGGCCAAAAACATTCAGTACTTC
TRBJ1-2 | - | few | TRBV5-6 | CASSLRTLGGYTF | TGTGCCAGCAGCTTACGTACCCTAGGGGGCTACACCTTC
TRBJ1-5 | - | - | TRBV10-1 | CASSGARDQPQHF | TGCGCCAGCAGTGGGGCACGAGATCAGCCCCAGCATTTT
TRBJ1-2 | - | - | TRBV20-1 | CSARGGAGSSSVGYTF | TGCAGTGCTAGGGGCGGGGCAGGATCCTCTTCGGTGGGCTACACCTTC
TRBJ1-2 | - | - | TRBV20-1 | CSASAALAYGYTF | TGCAGTGCTAGCGCCGCTTTAGCCTATGGCTACACCTTC
TRBJ1-1 | - | - | TRBV7-2 | CASSPNRGTEAFF | TGTGCCAGCAGCCCGAATAGGGGAACTGAAGCTTTCTTT
TRBJ2-3 | - | - | TRBV7-3 | CASSLQGTSTDTQYF | TGTGCCAGCAGCTTACAGGGAACTAGCACAGATACGCAGTATTTT
TRBJ1-2 | - | few | TRBV30 | CAWTLDRIYGYTF | TGTGCCTGGACCCTCGACAGAATCTATGGCTACACCTTC
TRBJ2-7 | - | - | TRBV20-1 | CSARGESSYEQYF | TGCAGTGCTAGGGGAGAGAGCTCCTACGAGCAGTACTTC
TRBJ2-7 | - | - | TRBV28 | CASSLIGGKRAYEQYF | TGTGCCAGCAGTTTAATCGGTGGCAAGAGGGCCTACGAGCAGTACTTC
TRBJ1-4 | - | - | TRBV6-6 | CASSEAPDQGGKLFF | TGTGCCAGCAGTGAAGCACCGGACCAAGGAGGAAAACTGTTTTTT
TRBJ2-5 | - | once | TRBV4-3 | CASSQGTAIQETQYF | TGCGCCAGCAGCCAAGGGACAGCTATCCAAGAGACCCAGTACTTC
TRBJ1-5 | TRBD1 | - | TRBV20-1 | CSAYNRGRGNQPQHF | TGCAGTGCCTACAACAGGGGTCGAGGCAATCAGCCCCAGCATTTT
TRBJ1-2 | TRBD1 | - | TRBV6-5 | CASSRQGGDNYGYTF | TGTGCCAGCAGTCGACAGGGGGGCGATAACTATGGCTACACCTTC
TRBJ2-7 | TRBD1 | - | TRBV9 | CASSGHRGLDGEQYF | TGTGCCAGCAGCGGCCACAGGGGGCTAGATGGGGAGCAGTACTTC
TRBJ2-3 | TRBD2 | - | TRBV9 | CASSYGLAGGGTDTQYF | TGTGCCAGCAGCTACGGACTAGCGGGGGGCGGCACAGATACGCAGTATTTT
TRBJ1-2 | - | - | TRBV30 | CAWIRGGHLYGYTF | TGTGCCTGGATTCGAGGGGGTCACCTCTATGGCTACACCTTC
TRBJ1-2 | - | - | TRBV20-1 | CSVRGQYGYTF | TGCAGCGTCAGGGGTCAATATGGCTACACCTTC
TRBJ2-3 | - | - | TRBV7-8 | CASSDPKGEADTQYF | TGTGCCAGCAGTGACCCAAAAGGGGAGGCAGATACGCAGTATTTT
TRBJ2-7 | - | few | TRBV27 | CASSPQGSFSYEQYF | TGTGCCAGCAGTCCCCAGGGTAGTTTCTCCTACGAGCAGTACTTC
TRBJ2-5 | TRBD1 | few | TRBV7-2 | CASSLGPGGKTQYF | TGTGCCAGCAGCTTAGGGCCAGGGGGAAAGACCCAGTACTTC
TRBJ1-1 | - | few | TRBV19 | CAAGTSMNTEAFF | TGTGCCGCCGGAACAAGTATGAACACTGAAGCTTTCTTT
TRBJ2-5 | TRBD2 | - | TRBV6-9 | CASSYPPFPSGGEETQYF | TGTGCCAGCAGTTATCCGCCCTTCCCTAGCGGGGGGGAAGAGACCCAGTACTTC
TRBJ1-2 | TRBD1 | - | TRBV7-3 | CASSSYRDSGYTF | TGTGCCAGCAGCTCTTACCGGGACAGCGGCTACACCTTC
TRBJ1-2 | - | - | TRBV25-1 | CASSVGRDGGYTF | TGTGCCAGCAGTGTCGGGAGGGACGGAGGCTACACCTTC
TRBJ1-1 | - | - | TRBV7-6 | CASSLVEGNTEAFF | TGTGCCAGCAGCTTAGTTGAGGGAAACACTGAAGCTTTCTTT
TRBJ1-1 | - | - | TRBV28 | CASSLIHTEAFF | TGTGCCAGCAGTTTAATACACACTGAAGCTTTCTTT
TRBJ1-2 | - | - | TRBV24-1 | CATSTGSNYGYTF | TGTGCCACCAGTACAGGGTCGAACTATGGCTACACCTTC
TRBJ1-5 | TRBD1 | few | TRBV19 | CASSGTGYNQPQHF | TGTGCCAGTAGTGGGACAGGGTACAATCAGCCCCAGCATTTT
TRBJ2-7 | - | - | TRBV19 | CASSIAGPSGTREQYF | TGTGCCAGTAGTATAGCGGGACCATCGGGCACCCGCGAGCAGTACTTC
TRBJ1-2 | - | few | TRBV20-1 | CSARDIRINYGYTF | TGCAGTGCTAGAGATATCCGGATTAACTATGGCTACACCTTC
TRBJ2-3 | TRBD2 | - | TRBV20-1 | CSAPPSGGVDTQYF | TGCAGTGCTCCCCCTAGCGGGGGGGTTGATACGCAGTATTTT
TRBJ2-2 | TRBD2 | - | TRBV19 | CASRVAGVPGELFF | TGTGCCAGTCGTGTAGCGGGAGTGCCCGGGGAGCTGTTTTTT